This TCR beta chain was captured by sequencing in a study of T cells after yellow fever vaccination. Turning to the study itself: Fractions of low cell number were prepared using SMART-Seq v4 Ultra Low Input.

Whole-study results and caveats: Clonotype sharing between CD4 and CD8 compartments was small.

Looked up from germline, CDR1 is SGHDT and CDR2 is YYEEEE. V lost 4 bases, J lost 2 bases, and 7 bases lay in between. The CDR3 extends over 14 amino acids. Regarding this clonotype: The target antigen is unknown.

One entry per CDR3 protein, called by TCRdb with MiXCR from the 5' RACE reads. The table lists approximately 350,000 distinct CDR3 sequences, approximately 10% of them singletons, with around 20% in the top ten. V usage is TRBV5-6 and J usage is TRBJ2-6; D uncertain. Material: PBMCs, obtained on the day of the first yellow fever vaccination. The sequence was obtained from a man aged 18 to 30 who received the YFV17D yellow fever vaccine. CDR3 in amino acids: CASSHGTGANVLTF. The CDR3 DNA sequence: TGTGCCAGCAGCCATGGGACTGGGGCCAACGTCCTGACTTTC.